This T cell receptor beta chain came from a study of metastatic and nonmetastatic thyroid tumors. TCRdb re-clonotyped the PCR reads via MiXCR. The sample lists 26,000 or so clones; approximately 15% were seen once. The CDR3 has 12 amino acids. Germline lookup yields CDR1 MNHEY and CDR2 SVGEGT. Trimming shortened V by 6 bases and J by 8 bases, and 11 bases separated the two germline ends. All patients were treatment-naive before thyroid surgery. In its sample, this clone was seen many times. Sequenced sample: blood. The rearrangement uses TRBV6-2 or TRBV6-3 and TRBJ1-5, with D unclear. This clonotype was sampled from a male donor with papillary thyroid cancer or a benign thyroid nodule (not recorded which). Some clones in this sample may be carry-over from other donors' samples. CDR3 nucleotide sequence: TGTGCCAGCAGCGACCCCTCCGAGCCCCAGCATTTT. The encoded protein is CASSDPSEPQHF.